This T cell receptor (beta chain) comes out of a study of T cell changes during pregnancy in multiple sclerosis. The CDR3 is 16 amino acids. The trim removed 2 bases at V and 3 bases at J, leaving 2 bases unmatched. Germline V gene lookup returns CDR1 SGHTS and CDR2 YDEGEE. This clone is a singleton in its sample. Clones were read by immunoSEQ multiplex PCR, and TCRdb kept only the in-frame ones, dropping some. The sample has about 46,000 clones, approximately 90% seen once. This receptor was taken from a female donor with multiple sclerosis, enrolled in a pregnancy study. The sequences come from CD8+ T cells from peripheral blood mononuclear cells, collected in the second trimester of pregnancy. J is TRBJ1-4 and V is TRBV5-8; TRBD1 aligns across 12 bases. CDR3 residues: CASSFGTGGPNEKLFF. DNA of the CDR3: TGTGCCAGCAGCTTTGGGACAGGGGGCCCTAATGAAAAACTGTTTTTT. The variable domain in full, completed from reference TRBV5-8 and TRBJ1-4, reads EAGVTQSPTHLIKTRGQQATLRCSPISGHTSVYWYQQALGLGLQFLLWYDEGEERNRGNFPPRFSGRQFPNYSSELNVNALELEDSALYLCASSFGTGGPNEKLFFGSGTQLSVL.